This T cell receptor beta chain was recovered during a study of T cell responses to AZD1222 COVID-19 vaccine. Points on this clone: Its antigen is unidentified.

Data came from immunoSEQ multiplex PCR; TCRdb stores just in-frame clones and leaves some out. The sample has around 150,000 clones, 90% to 95% seen once. The CDR3 contains 16 residues. V lost 1 base and J lost 4; bases outside the gene matches: 5. Germline V gives CDR1 LGHNA, CDR2 YNFKEQ. Broader study findings: Seropositive at baseline were only six AZD1222 recipients. Clonal diversity may have been underestimated in mostly white British donors.

This sequence originates from an adult in good health. This chain joins TRBV4-2 and TRBJ1-5; 9 positions agree with TRBD1. Sequences were derived from peripheral blood, sampled on day 0 of AZD1222 vaccination. The DNA for the CDR3 is TGTGCCAGCAGCCAAGTGGTGGGACAGGGAAATCAGCCCCAGCATTTT. Its protein is CASSQVVGQGNQPQHF.